These T cell receptor beta chains were read from a single sample in a study of blood T cell repertoires in COVID-19. Repertoires were generated with immunoSEQ multiplex PCR, while TCRdb's copy carries only in-frame clones and drops some. The repertoire includes over 100,000 clones, roughly 88% of them detected once, and roughly 8.2% sits in the top ten. The specimen sequenced was peripheral blood. The receptors originated from an elderly woman with active or convalescent COVID-19. The CDR3 runs from the conserved cysteine through the conserved F or W. The order of the fields is V gene, J gene, CDR3 protein.

>TRBV19|TRBJ2-1
CASSMVGGSVWGNEQFF
>TRBV6-5|TRBJ1-5
CASVSLAQPQHF
>TRBV19|TRBJ2-7
CASSPGLAGEQYF
>TRBV7-3|TRBJ1-2
CASSLDGTAYGYTF
>TRBV19|TRBJ1-3
CASSHGQGARSNSGNTIYF
>TRBV14|TRBJ2-7
CASSQATGGRFEQYF
>TRBV19|TRBJ1-1
CASSWRAEAFF
>TRBV4-1|TRBJ2-3
CASSQDPGSGSGNTQYF
>TRBV3-1/TRBV3-2|TRBJ2-2
CASSLVSGELFF
>TRBV28|TRBJ1-4
CASSPGGAREKLFF
>TRBV28|TRBJ2-7
CASSLPAAGSYEQYF